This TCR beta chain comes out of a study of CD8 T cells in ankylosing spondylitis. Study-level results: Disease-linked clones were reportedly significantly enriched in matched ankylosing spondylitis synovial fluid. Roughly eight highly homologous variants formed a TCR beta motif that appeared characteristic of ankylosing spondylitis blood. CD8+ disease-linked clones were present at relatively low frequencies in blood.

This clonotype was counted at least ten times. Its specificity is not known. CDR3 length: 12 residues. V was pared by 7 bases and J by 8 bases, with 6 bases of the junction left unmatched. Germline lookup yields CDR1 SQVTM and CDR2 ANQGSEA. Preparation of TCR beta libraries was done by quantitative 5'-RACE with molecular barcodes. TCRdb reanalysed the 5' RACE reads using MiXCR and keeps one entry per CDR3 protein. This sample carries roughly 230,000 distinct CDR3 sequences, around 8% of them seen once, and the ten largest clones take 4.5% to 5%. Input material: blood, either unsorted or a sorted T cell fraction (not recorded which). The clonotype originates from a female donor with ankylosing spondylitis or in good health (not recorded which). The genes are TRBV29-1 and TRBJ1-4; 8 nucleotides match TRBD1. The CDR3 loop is CSGRTGREKLFF. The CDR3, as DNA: TGCAGCGGCCGGACAGGGAGGGAAAAACTGTTTTTT.